A selection of T cell receptor beta chains follows, all from one sample in a study of T cell changes during pregnancy in multiple sclerosis. Sequencing was performed with immunoSEQ multiplex PCR; in TCRdb, only in-frame clones are kept and a portion is missing. The sample holds about 45,000 clones, around 90% seen once. The input for sequencing was CD4+ T cells from peripheral blood mononuclear cells, taken before pregnancy. The receptors originated from a female donor with multiple sclerosis, enrolled in a pregnancy study. Each CDR3 is given without its conserved first and last residue. The order of the fields is J gene, V gene, CDR3 protein.

>TRBJ2-3|TRBV5-1
ASSLDTGRTDTQY
>TRBJ2-7|TRBV19
ACGRGRVYEQY
>TRBJ1-1|TRBV25-1
ASSELRGQGTEAF
>TRBJ2-1|TRBV7-7
ASRPWASGYNEQF
>TRBJ2-3|TRBV5-1
ASSLEASGTDTQY
>TRBJ2-5|TRBV5-1
ASSSGLPVKETQY
>TRBJ1-5|TRBV6-5
ASRPGGYNQPQH
>TRBJ1-5|TRBV6-6
ASSRGQGFQQPQH
>TRBJ2-7|TRBV5-6
ASSYLAGGTLEQY
>TRBJ1-5|TRBV5-8
ASSPSGGHNQPQH
>TRBJ1-1|TRBV1
TSSQDTGQYLRNTEAF
>TRBJ2-1|TRBV11-3
ASSLVNNEQF
>TRBJ2-7|TRBV2
ASSRSDHAYEQY
>TRBJ1-4|TRBV25-1
ASSDRGQPNEKLF
>TRBJ2-5|TRBV9
ASSLRPGLVKETQY
>TRBJ2-5|TRBV7-2
ASNNFRVGETQY
>TRBJ1-2|TRBV5-1
ASSLAGRAIGPNYGYT
>TRBJ1-1|TRBV5-1
ASRPDRGRSNTEAF
>TRBJ2-7|TRBV6-6
ASSYGPHWNTYEQY
>TRBJ2-1|TRBV7-2
ASSKGTSGGNGF
>TRBJ1-1|TRBV29-1
SVDWNTEAF
>TRBJ1-1|TRBV7-2
ASSLVRGGWNTEAF
>TRBJ2-1|TRBV7-2
ASSQGRGSYNEQF
>TRBJ2-1|TRBV27
ASNTRLAGDVNEQF
>TRBJ1-5|TRBV6-5
ASSYLSGGQPQH
>TRBJ2-3|TRBV5-4
ASSLAADPTDTQY
>TRBJ2-2|TRBV19
ASRTGPDTGELF
>TRBJ1-3|TRBV9
ASSQRGDRTFSGNTIY
>TRBJ1-2|TRBV19
ASSIKARARGEHT
>TRBJ1-5|TRBV15
ATSGHRVNQPQH
>TRBJ1-4|TRBV19
ASSRRGITNEKLF
>TRBJ2-7|TRBV7-8
ASRADRGPTYEQY
>TRBJ2-1|TRBV5-4
ASSFGGLTGDELF
>TRBJ2-2|TRBV6-5
ASSRQGFFPGELF
>TRBJ1-5|TRBV5-1
ASSRTGGNQPQH
>TRBJ2-7|TRBV6-5
ASSTGPPYEQY
>TRBJ2-1|TRBV5-1
ASSPSGGLINNEQF
>TRBJ2-7|TRBV7-2
ASSYRGYAGSYEQY
>TRBJ1-5|TRBV12-1
ASSFEAFEKQPSNQPQH
>TRBJ2-7|TRBV18
ASSPHAVLNEQY
>TRBJ2-7|TRBV19
ASSTFYEQY
>TRBJ2-3|TRBV7-9
ASSHRAGVQY
>TRBJ2-1|TRBV9
ASSVARGNEQF
>TRBJ2-7|TRBV19
ASGGQGANEQY
>TRBJ1-5|TRBV6-5
ASRTTQLGNQPQH
>TRBJ2-5|TRBV19
ASSIGGGQGETQY
>TRBJ2-2|TRBV9
ASSLTSGSATGELF
>TRBJ2-2|TRBV9
ASSVVAGVSTGELF
>TRBJ1-4|TRBV15
ATSTRGTNEKLF
>TRBJ2-7|TRBV23-1
ASSQRGQIPYEQY
>TRBJ2-2|TRBV29-1
SVAGTGNTGELF